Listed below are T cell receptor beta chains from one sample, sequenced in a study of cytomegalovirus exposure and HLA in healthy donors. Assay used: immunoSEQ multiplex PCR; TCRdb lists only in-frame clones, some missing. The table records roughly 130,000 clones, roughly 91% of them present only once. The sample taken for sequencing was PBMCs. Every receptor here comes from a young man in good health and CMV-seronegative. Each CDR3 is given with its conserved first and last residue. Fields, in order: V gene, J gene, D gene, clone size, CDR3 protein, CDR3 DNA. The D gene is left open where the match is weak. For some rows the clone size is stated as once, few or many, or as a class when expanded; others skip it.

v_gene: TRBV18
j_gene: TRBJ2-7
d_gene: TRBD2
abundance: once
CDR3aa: CASSRTSGVESYEQYF
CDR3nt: TGTGCCAGCTCTCGGACTAGCGGGGTAGAGTCCTACGAGCAGTACTTC

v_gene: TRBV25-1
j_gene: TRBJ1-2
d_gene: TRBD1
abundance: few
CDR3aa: CASSRRQGNVGYTF
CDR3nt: TGTGCCAGCAGTCGTCGACAGGGGAATGTGGGCTACACCTTC

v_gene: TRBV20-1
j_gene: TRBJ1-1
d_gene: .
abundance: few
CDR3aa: CSAPGGPRAFF
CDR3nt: TGCAGTGCTCCCGGGGGGCCCAGGGCTTTCTTT

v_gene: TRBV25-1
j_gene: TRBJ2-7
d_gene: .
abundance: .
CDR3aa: CASSEGPGSYEQYF
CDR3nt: TGTGCCAGCAGTGAAGGTCCGGGCTCCTACGAGCAGTACTTC

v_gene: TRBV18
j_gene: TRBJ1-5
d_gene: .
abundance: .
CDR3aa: CASSVQGEGRQPQHF
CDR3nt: TGTGCCAGCTCCGTACAGGGTGAGGGGCGTCAGCCCCAGCATTTT

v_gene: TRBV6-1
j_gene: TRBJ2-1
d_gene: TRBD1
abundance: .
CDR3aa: CASTLGGQNYNEQFF
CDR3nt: TGTGCCAGCACCCTAGGGGGACAGAACTACAATGAGCAGTTCTTC

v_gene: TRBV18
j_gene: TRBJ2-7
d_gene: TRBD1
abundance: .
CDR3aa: CASAGQGLAEQYF
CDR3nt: TGTGCCAGCGCTGGACAGGGTTTGGCCGAGCAGTACTTC

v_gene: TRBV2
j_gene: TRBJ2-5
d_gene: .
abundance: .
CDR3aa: CASTATETQETQYF
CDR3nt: TGTGCCAGCACAGCAACAGAAACACAAGAGACCCAGTACTTC

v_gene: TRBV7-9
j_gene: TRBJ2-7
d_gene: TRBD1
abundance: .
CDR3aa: CASSPAGTGGEQYF
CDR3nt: TGTGCCAGCAGCCCAGCCGGGACAGGGGGCGAGCAGTACTTC

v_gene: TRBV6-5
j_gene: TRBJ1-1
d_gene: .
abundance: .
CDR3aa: CASSYGGQNTEAFF
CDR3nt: TGTGCCAGCAGTTACGGGGGCCAGAACACTGAAGCTTTCTTT

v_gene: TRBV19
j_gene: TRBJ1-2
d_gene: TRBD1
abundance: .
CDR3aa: CASSLREGAYYGYTF
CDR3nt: TGTGCCAGTAGTCTAAGAGAGGGGGCCTACTATGGCTACACCTTC

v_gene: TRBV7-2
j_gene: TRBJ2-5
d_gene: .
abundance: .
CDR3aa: CASSPRPGAKETQYF
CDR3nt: TGTGCCAGCAGCCCCCGGCCGGGAGCTAAAGAGACCCAGTACTTC

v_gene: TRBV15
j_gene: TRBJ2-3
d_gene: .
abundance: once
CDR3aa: CATRDSRDTDTQYF
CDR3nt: TGTGCCACCAGGGACAGTAGAGACACAGATACGCAGTATTTT

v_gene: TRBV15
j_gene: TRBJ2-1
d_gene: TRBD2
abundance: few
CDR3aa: CATSGMTSGASEQFF
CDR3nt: TGTGCCACCAGCGGGATGACTAGCGGGGCAAGTGAGCAGTTCTTC

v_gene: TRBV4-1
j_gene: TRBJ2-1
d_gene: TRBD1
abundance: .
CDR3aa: CASSQSTGQGAGEQFF
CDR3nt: TGCGCCAGCAGCCAGTCGACCGGTCAGGGGGCTGGTGAGCAGTTCTTC

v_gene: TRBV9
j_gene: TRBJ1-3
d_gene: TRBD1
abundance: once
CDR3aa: CASSNTGALSGNTIYF
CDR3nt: TGTGCCAGCAGTAATACAGGGGCCCTCTCTGGAAACACCATATATTTT

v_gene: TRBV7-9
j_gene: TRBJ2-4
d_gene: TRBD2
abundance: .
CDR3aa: CASSPSGGMDIQYF
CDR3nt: TGTGCCAGCAGCCCGAGCGGGGGGATGGACATTCAGTACTTC

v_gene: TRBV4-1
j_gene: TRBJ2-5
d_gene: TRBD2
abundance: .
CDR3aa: CASSPLTTSGGAPVDF
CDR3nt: TGCGCCAGCAGCCCCCTAACGACTAGCGGGGGGGCGCCGGTCGACTTC

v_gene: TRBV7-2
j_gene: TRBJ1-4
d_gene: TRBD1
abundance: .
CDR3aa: CASSSGQGKKLFF
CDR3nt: TGTGCCAGCAGCTCAGGACAGGGCAAAAAACTGTTTTTT

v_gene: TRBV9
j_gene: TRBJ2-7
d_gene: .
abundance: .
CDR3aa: CASSVGYRSSSYEQYF
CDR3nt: TGTGCCAGCAGCGTAGGGTACAGGTCGAGCTCCTACGAGCAGTACTTC

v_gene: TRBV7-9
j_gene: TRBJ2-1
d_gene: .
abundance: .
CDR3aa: CASSFGSSYNEQFF
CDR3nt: TGTGCCAGCAGCTTTGGCAGCTCCTACAATGAGCAGTTCTTC

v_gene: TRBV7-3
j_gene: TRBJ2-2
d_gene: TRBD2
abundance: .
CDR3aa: CASSLKGTSLTGELFF
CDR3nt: TGTGCCAGCAGCTTAAAAGGGACTAGCTTGACCGGGGAGCTGTTTTTT

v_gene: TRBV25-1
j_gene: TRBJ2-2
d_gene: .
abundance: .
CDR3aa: CASSPPVLAAGELFF
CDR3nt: TGTGCCAGCAGTCCCCCGGTTCTAGCTGCTGGGGAGCTGTTTTTT

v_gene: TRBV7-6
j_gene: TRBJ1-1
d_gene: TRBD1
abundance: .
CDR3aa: CASSFGQGYTEAFF
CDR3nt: TGTGCCAGCAGCTTCGGACAGGGGTACACTGAAGCTTTCTTT

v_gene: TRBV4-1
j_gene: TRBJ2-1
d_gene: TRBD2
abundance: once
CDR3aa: CASSQTSGAYNEQFF
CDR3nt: TGCGCCAGCAGCCAAACTAGCGGGGCCTACAATGAGCAGTTCTTC

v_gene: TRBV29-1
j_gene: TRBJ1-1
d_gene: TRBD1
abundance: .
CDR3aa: CSVGGGQGWLTEAFF
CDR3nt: TGCAGCGTTGGGGGGGGACAGGGATGGTTGACTGAAGCTTTCTTT

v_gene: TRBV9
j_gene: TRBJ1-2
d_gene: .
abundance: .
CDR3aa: CASSFGQLDNYGYTF
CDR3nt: TGTGCCAGCAGCTTCGGACAATTGGATAACTATGGCTACACCTTC

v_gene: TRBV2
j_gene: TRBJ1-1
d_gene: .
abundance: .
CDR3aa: CASNRDYGTFF
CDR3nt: TGTGCCAGCAACCGGGACTATGGTACTTTCTTT

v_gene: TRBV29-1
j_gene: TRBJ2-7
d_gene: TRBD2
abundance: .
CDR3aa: CSVERLLAGRPYEQYF
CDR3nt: TGCAGCGTTGAGCGGCTACTAGCGGGCCGACCCTACGAGCAGTACTTC

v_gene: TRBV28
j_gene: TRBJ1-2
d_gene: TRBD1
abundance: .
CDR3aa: CASDPTGNYGYTF
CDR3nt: TGTGCCAGCGACCCGACAGGGAACTATGGCTACACCTTC

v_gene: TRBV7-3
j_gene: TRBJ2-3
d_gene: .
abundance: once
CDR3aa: CASSQRAGRGDTQYF
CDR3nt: TGTGCCAGCAGCCAAAGGGCGGGGCGCGGAGATACGCAGTATTTT

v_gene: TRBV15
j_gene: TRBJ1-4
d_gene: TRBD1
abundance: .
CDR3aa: CATSRNAATGTGMEKLFF
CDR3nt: TGTGCCACCAGCAGAAATGCAGCCACCGGGACAGGGATGGAAAAACTGTTTTTT

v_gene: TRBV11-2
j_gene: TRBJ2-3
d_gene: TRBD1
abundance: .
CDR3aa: CASSARTGGTDTQYF
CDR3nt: TGTGCCAGCAGCGCACGGACAGGGGGCACAGATACGCAGTATTTT

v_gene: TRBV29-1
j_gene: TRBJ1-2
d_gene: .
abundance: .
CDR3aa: CSVLSVQGDHGYTF
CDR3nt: TGCAGCGTTTTGTCTGTTCAGGGTGACCATGGCTACACCTTC

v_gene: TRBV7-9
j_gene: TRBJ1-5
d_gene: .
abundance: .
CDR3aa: CASSSRLRGAHQPQHF
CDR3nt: TGTGCCAGCAGCTCGCGACTCCGGGGGGCTCATCAGCCCCAGCATTTT

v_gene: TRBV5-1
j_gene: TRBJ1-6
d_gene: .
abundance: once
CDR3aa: CASSSRLGAYNSPLHF
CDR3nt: TGCGCCAGCAGTTCCAGACTAGGCGCCTATAATTCACCCCTCCACTTT

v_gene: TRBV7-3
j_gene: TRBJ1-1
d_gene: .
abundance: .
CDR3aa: CASSLQGQDTEAFF
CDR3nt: TGTGCCAGCAGCTTACAGGGGCAGGACACTGAAGCTTTCTTT

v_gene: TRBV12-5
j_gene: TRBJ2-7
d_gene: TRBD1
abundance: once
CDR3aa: CASGSVGTALYEQYF
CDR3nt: TGTGCTAGTGGTTCCGTCGGGACAGCCCTCTACGAGCAGTACTTC

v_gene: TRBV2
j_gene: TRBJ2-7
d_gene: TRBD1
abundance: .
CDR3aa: CASGLQGPEQYF
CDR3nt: TGTGCCAGCGGCTTACAGGGGCCCGAGCAGTACTTC

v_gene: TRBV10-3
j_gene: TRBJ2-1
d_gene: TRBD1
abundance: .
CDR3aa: CAISEYAGGNEQFF
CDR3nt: TGTGCCATCAGTGAGTATGCAGGGGGCAATGAGCAGTTCTTC

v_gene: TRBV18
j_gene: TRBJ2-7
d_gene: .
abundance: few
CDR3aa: CASSPDRSRGYEQYF
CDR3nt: TGTGCCAGCTCACCCGACAGGTCGAGGGGCTACGAGCAGTACTTC

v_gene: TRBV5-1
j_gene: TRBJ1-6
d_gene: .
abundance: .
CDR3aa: CASSFRVNSPLHF
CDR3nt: TGCGCCAGCAGCTTCAGGGTTAATTCACCCCTCCACTTT

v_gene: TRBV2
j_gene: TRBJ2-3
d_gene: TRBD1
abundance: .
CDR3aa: CASISRTGGTWTDTQYF
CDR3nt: TGTGCCAGCATTTCCCGGACAGGGGGGACGTGGACAGATACGCAGTATTTT

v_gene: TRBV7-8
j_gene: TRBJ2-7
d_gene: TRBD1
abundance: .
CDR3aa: CASSLPRQGKYF
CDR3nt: TGTGCCAGCAGCTTACCCCGACAGGGCAAGTACTTC

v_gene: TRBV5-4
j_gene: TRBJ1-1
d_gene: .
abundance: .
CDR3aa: CASSLAGGLDTEAFF
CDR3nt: TGTGCCAGCAGCTTGGCGGGAGGGTTGGATACTGAAGCTTTCTTT

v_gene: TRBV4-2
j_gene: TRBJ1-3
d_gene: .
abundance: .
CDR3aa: CASSQGGTSGNTIYF
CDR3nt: TGTGCCAGCAGCCAAGGCGGCACGTCTGGAAACACCATATATTTT

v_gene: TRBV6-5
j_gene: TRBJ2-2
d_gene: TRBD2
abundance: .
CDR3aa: CASSRTSGNTGELFF
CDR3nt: TGTGCCAGCAGTCGGACTAGCGGGAACACCGGGGAGCTGTTTTTT

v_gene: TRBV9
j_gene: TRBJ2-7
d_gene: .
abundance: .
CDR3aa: CASSLGPSSYEQYF
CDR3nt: TGTGCCAGCAGCCTAGGTCCGTCCTCCTACGAGCAGTACTTC

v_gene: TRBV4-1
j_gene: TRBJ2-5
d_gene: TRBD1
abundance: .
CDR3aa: CASSPYDRGTETQYF
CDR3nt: TGCGCCAGCAGCCCCTATGACAGGGGAACAGAGACCCAGTACTTC

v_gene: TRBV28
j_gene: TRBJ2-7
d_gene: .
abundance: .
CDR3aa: CASRGQPYEQYF
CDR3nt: TGTGCCAGCCGTGGACAGCCCTACGAGCAGTACTTC

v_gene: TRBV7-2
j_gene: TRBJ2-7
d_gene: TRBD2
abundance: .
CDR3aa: CASSGGLAVVEQYF
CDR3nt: TGTGCCAGCAGTGGCGGGCTAGCGGTGGTCGAGCAGTACTTC